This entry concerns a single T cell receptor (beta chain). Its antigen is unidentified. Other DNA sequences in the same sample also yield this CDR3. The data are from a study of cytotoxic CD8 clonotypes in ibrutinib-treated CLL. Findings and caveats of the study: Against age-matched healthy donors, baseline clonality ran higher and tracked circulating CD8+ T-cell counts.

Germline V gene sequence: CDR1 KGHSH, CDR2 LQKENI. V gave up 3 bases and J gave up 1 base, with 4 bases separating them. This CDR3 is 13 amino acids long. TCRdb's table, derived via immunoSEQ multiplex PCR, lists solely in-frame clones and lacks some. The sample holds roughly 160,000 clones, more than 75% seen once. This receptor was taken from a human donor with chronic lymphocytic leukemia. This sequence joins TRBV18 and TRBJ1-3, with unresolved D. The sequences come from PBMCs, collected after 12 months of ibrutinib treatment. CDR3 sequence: CASSPQSGNTIYF. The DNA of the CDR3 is TGTGCCAGCTCACCGCAGTCTGGAAACACCATATATTTT.